These T cell receptor beta chains were read from a single sample in a study of low-dose radiotherapy and immunotherapy resistance in tumors. Via MiXCR, TCRdb re-called the reads, giving one row per CDR3 protein. This table holds roughly 90,000 distinct CDR3 sequences, 20% to 25% found once. Material: PBMCs, obtained after low-dose radiotherapy plus immunotherapy. The source of these receptors is a female donor with ovarian cancer. Both conserved end residues are part of each CDR3. A D gene is named only where the DNA matches it firmly. Clone size is not always given. Where it is, it says once, few, many or a class for expanded clones.

CDR3 length | D gene | clone size | J gene | V gene | CDR3 protein | CDR3 DNA
13 | - | many | TRBJ2-7 | TRBV12-3/TRBV12-4 | CASLRTGIYEQYF | TGTGCCAGCTTACGAACAGGGATCTACGAGCAGTACTTC
14 | - | - | TRBJ1-4 | TRBV5-1 | CASSLRKGDEKLFF | TGCGCCAGCAGCTTGCGTAAGGGGGATGAAAAACTGTTTTTT
16 | - | - | TRBJ2-1 | TRBV2 | CASSEEGAGSYNEQFF | TGTGCCAGCAGTGAGGAAGGGGCGGGTTCCTACAATGAGCAGTTCTTC
12 | - | many | TRBJ2-1 | TRBV7-8 | CASSLVRNEQFF | TGTGCCAGCAGCTTAGTTCGCAATGAGCAGTTCTTC
11 | - | many | TRBJ2-7 | TRBV28 | CASSLLGEQYF | TGTGCCAGCAGTTTGCTCGGAGAGCAGTACTTC
15 | - | many | TRBJ2-5 | TRBV27 | CASSLRAPVQETQYF | TGTGCCAGCAGTTTAAGGGCTCCAGTCCAAGAGACCCAGTACTTC
13 | - | many | TRBJ1-5 | TRBV11-2 | CASSLGKRQPQHF | TGTGCCAGCAGCTTGGGGAAGCGTCAGCCCCAGCATTTT
15 | TRBD2 | many | TRBJ2-2 | TRBV7-3 | CASSSSGSVAGELFF | TGTGCCAGCAGCTCGAGCGGGAGTGTGGCCGGGGAGCTGTTTTTT
12 | TRBD1 | - | TRBJ2-7 | TRBV27 | CASAQGAYEQYF | TGTGCCAGCGCACAGGGGGCTTACGAGCAGTACTTC
13 | - | many | TRBJ1-1 | TRBV29-1 | CSVVSWENTEAFF | TGCAGCGTTGTGTCGTGGGAGAACACTGAAGCTTTCTTT
14 | TRBD1 | - | TRBJ2-7 | TRBV18 | CASSRDRGPYEQYF | TGTGCCAGCTCACGGGACAGGGGGCCCTACGAGCAGTACTTC
15 | TRBD2 | - | TRBJ2-6 | TRBV19 | CASSRRGAGANVLTF | TGTGCCAGTAGCCGGCGGGGGGCTGGGGCCAACGTCCTGACTTTC
13 | TRBD2 | many | TRBJ2-7 | TRBV5-1 | CASSLSGGYEQYF | TGTGCCAGCAGCTTGTCGGGAGGCTACGAGCAGTACTTC
16 | TRBD1 | - | TRBJ1-6 | TRBV2 | CASGTTGGLYNSPLHF | TGTGCCAGCGGTACGACAGGGGGTCTCTATAATTCACCCCTCCACTTT
16 | - | many | TRBJ1-4 | TRBV20-1 | CSAAKDTKATNEKLFF | TGCAGTGCCGCCAAGGACACTAAGGCAACTAATGAAAAACTGTTTTTT
12 | TRBD1 | many | TRBJ2-4 | TRBV28 | CASGTGQNIQYF | TGTGCCAGTGGGACAGGGCAAAACATTCAGTACTTC
15 | TRBD1 | many | TRBJ1-5 | TRBV9 | CASSPTGTGGQPQHF | TGTGCCAGCAGCCCCACCGGGACAGGGGGTCAGCCCCAGCATTTT
16 | - | many | TRBJ2-1 | TRBV21-1 | CASSAATSGAYNEQFF | TGTGCCAGCAGCGCAGCGACTAGCGGGGCGTACAATGAGCAGTTCTTC
12 | - | - | TRBJ1-4 | TRBV10-3 | CASAEGNEKLFF | TGTGCATCGGCGGAGGGGAATGAAAAACTGTTTTTT
15 | TRBD1 | many | TRBJ1-6 | TRBV30 | CAGSDRARRNSPLHF | TGTGCCGGATCAGACAGGGCTCGTCGAAATTCACCCCTCCACTTT
18 | TRBD2 | - | TRBJ2-5 | TRBV29-1 | CSVEDARGGGAGQETQYF | TGCAGCGTTGAAGATGCCCGAGGCGGGGGGGCCGGCCAAGAGACCCAGTACTTC
15 | - | many | TRBJ1-6 | TRBV5-1 | CASSLEGGFNSPLHF | TGTGCCAGCAGCTTAGAAGGGGGATTTAATTCACCCCTCCACTTT
15 | - | many | TRBJ2-2 | TRBV19 | CASSISAANTGELFF | TGTGCCAGTAGTATAAGTGCCGCGAACACCGGGGAGCTGTTTTTT
14 | TRBD1 | many | TRBJ2-7 | TRBV4-2 | CASSQEDRAHEQYF | TGTGCCAGCAGCCAAGAGGACAGGGCCCACGAGCAGTACTTC
15 | - | many | TRBJ2-2 | TRBV5-1 | CASSLDGQNTGELFF | TGCGCCAGCAGCTTGGATGGACAAAACACCGGGGAGCTGTTTTTT
15 | TRBD1 | many | TRBJ2-1 | TRBV14 | CASSLRDSPYNEQFF | TGTGCCAGCAGCCTCCGGGACAGTCCCTACAATGAGCAGTTCTTC
19 | TRBD1 | - | TRBJ2-7 | TRBV6-2/TRBV6-3 | CASSYSIPGQRGGHYEQYF | TGTGCCAGCAGTTACTCGATTCCCGGACAGCGAGGGGGCCACTACGAGCAGTACTTC
16 | TRBD1 | many | TRBJ2-5 | TRBV7-3 | CASSLDGTGGVETQYF | TGTGCCAGCAGCTTAGACGGGACAGGGGGCGTGGAGACCCAGTACTTC
14 | - | many | TRBJ2-3 | TRBV3-1 | CASSQGIRSDTQYF | TGTGCCAGCAGCCAAGGGATTAGATCAGATACGCAGTATTTT
16 | TRBD2 | many | TRBJ2-1 | TRBV3-1 | CASSQVSGTLGNEQFF | TGTGCCAGCAGCCAAGTTAGCGGGACACTGGGCAATGAGCAGTTCTTC
13 | TRBD1 | many | TRBJ1-4 | TRBV20-1 | CSAGGQANEKLFF | TGCAGTGCAGGGGGACAGGCTAATGAAAAACTGTTTTTT
14 | - | many | TRBJ2-7 | TRBV19 | CASSIGPRWVEQYF | TGTGCCAGTAGTATAGGCCCGAGGTGGGTCGAGCAGTACTTC
19 | - | - | TRBJ1-3 | TRBV24-1 | CATSDLKGAVPASGNTIYF | TGTGCCACCAGTGATTTGAAAGGGGCGGTCCCTGCCTCTGGAAACACCATATATTTT
15 | TRBD1 | many | TRBJ2-1 | TRBV28 | CASSFEGAWRNEQFF | TGTGCCAGCAGTTTCGAGGGGGCCTGGAGAAATGAGCAGTTCTTC
15 | TRBD1 | many | TRBJ1-6 | TRBV28 | CAATPGTGSLSPLHF | TGTGCCGCAACCCCCGGGACAGGATCTCTTTCACCCCTCCACTTT
15 | - | many | TRBJ2-7 | TRBV20-1 | CSAREISGLSYEQYF | TGCAGTGCTAGAGAAATTAGCGGACTTTCCTACGAGCAGTACTTC
11 | - | many | TRBJ2-7 | TRBV6-2/TRBV6-3 | CASMGLGEQYF | TGTGCCAGCATGGGCCTAGGAGAGCAGTACTTC
14 | - | many | TRBJ1-3 | TRBV20-1 | CSASQGMDGNTIYF | TGCAGTGCTAGTCAGGGGATGGATGGAAACACCATATATTTT
16 | - | many | TRBJ2-3 | TRBV18 | CASSPGTSKLGDTQYF | TGTGCCAGCTCACCAGGGACTTCAAAATTGGGGGATACGCAGTATTTT
13 | TRBD1 | many | TRBJ2-7 | TRBV20-1 | CSATRDRGYEQYF | TGCAGTGCTACCCGGGACAGGGGATACGAGCAGTACTTC
13 | - | many | TRBJ1-5 | TRBV20-1 | CSAMGQNNQPQHF | TGCAGTGCTATGGGCCAGAACAATCAGCCCCAGCATTTT
15 | - | - | TRBJ2-7 | TRBV6-1 | CASSPFPTSSGEQYF | TGTGCCAGCAGCCCCTTCCCAACTAGCTCGGGCGAGCAGTACTTC
12 | - | many | TRBJ2-2 | TRBV14 | CASSLGPGELFF | TGTGCCAGCAGCCTAGGTCCGGGGGAGCTGTTTTTT
14 | - | many | TRBJ2-5 | TRBV2 | CASSEFRDQETQYF | TGTGCCAGCAGTGAATTCAGGGACCAAGAGACCCAGTACTTC
15 | TRBD1 | many | TRBJ2-3 | TRBV6-2/TRBV6-3 | CASSLRDRGTDTQYF | TGTGCCAGCAGCCTCCGGGACAGGGGAACAGATACGCAGTATTTT
15 | - | many | TRBJ2-3 | TRBV6-6 | CASSYTQGLTDTQYF | TGTGCCAGCAGTTATACACAGGGTTTGACAGATACGCAGTATTTT
13 | - | - | TRBJ1-2 | TRBV5-4 | CASSLQGVDGYTF | TGTGCCAGCAGCTTGCAAGGGGTGGATGGCTACACCTTC
18 | TRBD1 | many | TRBJ2-1 | TRBV24-1 | CATSDFQTGLSSYNEQFF | TGTGCCACCAGTGATTTTCAGACAGGGTTGAGCTCCTACAATGAGCAGTTCTTC
14 | - | many | TRBJ1-3 | TRBV30 | CAWNSGTAGNTIYF | TGTGCCTGGAACTCAGGGACTGCTGGAAACACCATATATTTT